Listed below are T cell receptor beta chains from one sample, sequenced in a study of blood T cell repertoires in COVID-19. TCRdb's copy holds only in-frame clones and misses some; the assay was immunoSEQ multiplex PCR. There are some 100,000 clones in the sample; roughly nine tenths occur only once, and approximately 7.3% lies in the top ten. The sequencing sample was made of peripheral blood. The origin of the receptors is a man aged 30 to 45 in a cohort sampled during active COVID-19. The CDR3 runs from the conserved cysteine through the conserved F or W. Each record gives: D gene, clone size, CDR3 length, J gene, V gene, CDR3 protein, CDR3 DNA. A D gene is named only where the DNA matches it firmly. The listing skips clone size in some rows; elsewhere it reads once, few, many or a size class.

TRBD1,-,19,TRBJ1-2,TRBV2,CASSEGWSGTGGPLYGYTF,TGTGCCAGCAGTGAAGGGTGGTCGGGGACAGGGGGGCCCCTGTATGGCTACACCTTC
TRBD1,-,18,TRBJ2-1,TRBV18,CASSPMIGQGNSYNEQFF,TGTGCCAGCTCACCTATGATAGGACAGGGGAATTCCTACAATGAGCAGTTCTTC
-,-,16,TRBJ1-4,TRBV11-2,CASSLDGWSTNEKLFF,TGTGCCAGCAGCTTAGACGGGTGGTCAACTAATGAAAAACTGTTTTTT
-,-,15,TRBJ1-2,TRBV5-6,CASSLGKGVRYGYTF,TGTGCCAGCAGCTTGGGAAAAGGGGTCCGGTATGGCTACACCTTC
-,-,14,TRBJ2-7,TRBV3-1/TRBV3-2,CASSLGPYSYEQYF,TGTGCCAGCAGCCTCGGTCCTTACTCCTACGAGCAGTACTTC
-,-,16,TRBJ2-6,TRBV5-6,CASSHYGSGGANVLTF,TGTGCCAGCAGTCATTACGGTTCGGGTGGGGCCAACGTCCTGACTTTC
TRBD2,-,15,TRBJ2-7,TRBV6-2/TRBV6-3,CASSSPLAGEYEQYF,TGTGCCAGCAGTTCGCCTCTAGCGGGGGAATACGAGCAGTACTTC
TRBD1,-,16,TRBJ2-3,TRBV3-1/TRBV3-2,CASSRQGARWTDTQYF,TGTGCCAGCAGTCGACAGGGGGCGCGATGGACAGATACGCAGTATTTT
TRBD2,-,15,TRBJ2-7,TRBV3-1/TRBV3-2,CASSLGTSGGSEQYF,TGTGCCAGCAGCCTCGGGACTAGCGGGGGAAGCGAGCAGTACTTC
-,few,16,TRBJ2-1,TRBV5-4,CASSSALQGSYNEQFF,TGTGCCAGCAGCTCAGCCCTACAGGGTTCCTACAATGAGCAGTTCTTC
-,once,13,TRBJ2-7,TRBV5-6,CASRLTANYEQYF,TGTGCCAGCAGGCTGACTGCAAACTACGAGCAGTACTTC
TRBD2,-,15,TRBJ2-3,TRBV11-2,CASSGTSGYTDTQYF,TGTGCCAGCAGCGGGACTAGCGGCTACACAGATACGCAGTATTTT
TRBD2,-,17,TRBJ2-1,TRBV5-4,CASSMPGLAGGIDEQFF,TGTGCCAGCAGTATGCCGGGACTAGCGGGGGGGATCGATGAGCAGTTCTTC
-,-,14,TRBJ2-3,TRBV30,CAWGRRGRTDTQYF,TGTGCCTGGGGCCGTCGGGGGAGAACAGATACGCAGTATTTT
TRBD2,-,14,TRBJ2-3,TRBV7-2,CASSRGGITDTQYF,TGTGCCAGCAGCCGCGGGGGTATAACAGATACGCAGTATTTT
TRBD1,-,11,TRBJ2-7,TRBV20-1,CSAIDRGLQYF,TGCAGCGCTATTGACAGGGGGCTGCAGTACTTC
-,-,13,TRBJ1-5,TRBV6-5,CASSLTQNQPQHF,TGTGCCAGCAGCCTAACTCAAAATCAGCCCCAGCATTTT
-,-,13,TRBJ2-4,TRBV7-2,CASSLNRENIQYF,TGTGCCAGCAGCTTAAACAGGGAAAACATTCAGTACTTC
TRBD2,once,14,TRBJ2-5,TRBV3-1/TRBV3-2,CASSQETGREGQYF,TGTGCCAGCAGCCAAGAAACGGGACGGGAGGGCCAGTACTTC
-,-,12,TRBJ1-1,TRBV20-1,CSASVANTEAFF,TGCAGTGCTAGTGTGGCGAACACTGAAGCTTTCTTT
-,few,15,TRBJ1-5,TRBV5-6,CASSLISGVNQPQHF,TGTGCCAGCAGCTTGATTTCCGGGGTCAATCAGCCCCAGCATTTT
-,-,16,TRBJ2-2,TRBV5-1,CASSLGGGVNTGELFF,TGCGCCAGCAGCTTAGGAGGGGGCGTAAACACCGGGGAGCTGTTTTTT